This section outlines one T cell receptor beta chain sequence together with its context. The entry originates in a study of blood T cell repertoires in COVID-19. Study information: The United States, Italy and Spain provided the acute and convalescent COVID-19 samples. From T cells, B-cell-depleted T cells, or PBMCs came the material, which was cDNA or gDNA.

The repertoire was sequenced with immunoSEQ multiplex PCR; TCRdb's copy has only in-frame clones and lacks some. The table has fewer than 350,000 clones, around 89% seen once. Germline values: CDR1 SEHNR, CDR2 FQNEAQ (reference sequence). CDR3 length equals 14 residues. Trimming cost V 4 bases and J 3 bases; bases outside gene matches: 3. This chain joins TRBV7-9 and TRBJ1-2; 9 positions agree with TRBD1. The receptor comes from a woman under 30 with acute COVID-19. The sample taken for sequencing was PBMCs or T cells enriched from blood (not recorded which). Here the CDR3 reads CASSSWTGDYGYTF. The CDR3 coding sequence is TGTGCCAGCAGCTCCTGGACAGGGGACTATGGCTACACCTTC.